Listed here is a single T cell receptor beta chain. The authors ran the assay at deep level. Each sorted subset replicate got 200 ng genomic DNA, tens of thousands of genomes. TCRdb keeps only in-frame clones here, not all; method: immunoSEQ multiplex PCR. In the table there are around 2,000,000 clones, about 94% of which are singletons. The CDR3 runs 15 residues. Germline CDR1 and CDR2: SGHAT and FQNNGV. The ends were cut back, 0 bases at V and 1 base at J, with 10 bases in the middle. Naive-designated CD8 cells lacked CD45RO, were positively enriched for CCR7, and omitted terminally differentiated effector memory CD45RA+ cells. The data derive from a study of shared clonotypes between healthy human individuals. Overall study context: Each donor's CD4 naive and CD4 memory cells filled three plates apiece, CD8 naive two, and CD8 memory one.

The V gene is TRBV11-2, the J gene TRBJ2-7; D is unresolved. Sequenced: naive CD8+ T cells sorted from blood. This TCR was sampled from a young man in good health. The CDR3 spells CASSLDYQPSYEQYF. The CDR3 nucleotides are TGTGCCAGCAGCTTAGATTACCAGCCATCCTACGAGCAGTACTTC.